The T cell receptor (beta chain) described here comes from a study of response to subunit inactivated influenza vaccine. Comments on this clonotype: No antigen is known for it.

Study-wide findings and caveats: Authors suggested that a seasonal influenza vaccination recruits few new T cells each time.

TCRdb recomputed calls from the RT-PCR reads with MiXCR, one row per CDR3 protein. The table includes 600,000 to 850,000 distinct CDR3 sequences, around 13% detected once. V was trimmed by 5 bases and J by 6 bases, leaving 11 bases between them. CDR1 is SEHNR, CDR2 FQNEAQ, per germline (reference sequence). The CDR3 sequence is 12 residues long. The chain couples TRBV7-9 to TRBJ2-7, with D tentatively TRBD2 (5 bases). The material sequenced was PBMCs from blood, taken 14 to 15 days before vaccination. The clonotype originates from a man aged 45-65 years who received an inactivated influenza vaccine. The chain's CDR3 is CASSRGGFEQYF. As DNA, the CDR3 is TGTGCCAGCAGCCGAGGAGGCTTCGAGCAGTACTTC.